The 16 T cell receptor beta chains given below trace back to one sample, sequenced in a study of blood T cell repertoires in COVID-19 (dated by TCRdb to 2020 to 2022). The library came from the immunoSEQ multiplex PCR assay. What TCRdb holds here is the immuneACCESS table cut down to in-frame rearrangements. Part of the clones is not present; checked against another copy, under half of the missing clones reflect an unresolved V gene, and the others are unexplained. For this sample there are a few hundred thousand clones; about nine tenths appear just once. 2.5% to 3% of the sample comes from the top ten. What was sequenced was peripheral blood. The receptors were gathered from a woman in her twenties or thirties with COVID-19, enrolled during active disease.

The DNA for the CDR3 is TGTGCCAGCAGCTCCGGGCAGCCCCAGCATTTT. Amino acid sequence: CASSSGQPQHF. V usage is TRBV12-3 or TRBV12-4 and J usage is TRBJ1-5; no reliable D call. The V gene lost 6 bases and the J gene lost 7 bases, with 7 bases spanning the gap. The CDR3 covers 11 residues.

The rearrangement uses TRBV4-2 and TRBJ2-7; tentative D call: TRBD2 (6 bases). The CDR3 totals 15 residues. V shed 0 bases and J shed 0 bases, with 9 bases lying between them. CDR1 is LGHNA and CDR2 is YNFKEQ in the germline V gene. CDR3 region: CASSQDGGISYEQYF. CDR3 nucleotides: TGTGCCAGCAGCCAAGACGGCGGGATCTCCTACGAGCAGTACTTC.

This rearrangement joins TRBV19 to TRBJ1-1, with a possible D match to TRBD1 (5 bases). V was cut by 7 bases and J by 4 bases, with 16 bases left in between. The germline V gene has CDR1 LNHDA and CDR2 SQIVND (reference sequence). The length of the CDR3 is 14 residues. CDR3 nucleotide sequence: TGTGCCAGTAATTTTGCGGGGGGTGTCACTGAAGCTTTCTTT. It translates to CASNFAGGVTEAFF.

The genes are TRBV5-1 and TRBJ2-3; 10 bases map to TRBD2. The V gene end was trimmed by 0 bases and the J gene end by 1 base; junction bases not matched to a gene: 11. The germline V gene has CDR1 SGHRS and CDR2 YFSETQ. The CDR3 length is 19 residues. CDR3 loop: CASSLVPSGSLRGTDTQYF. CDR3 nucleotides: TGCGCCAGCAGCTTGGTTCCTAGCGGGAGTTTACGGGGCACAGATACGCAGTATTTT.

The chain links TRBV27 to TRBJ1-4, with TRBD1 as a possible D gene (5 bases). Germline loops: CDR1 MNHEY, CDR2 SMNVEV (reference sequence). The CDR3 loop spans 15 amino acids. Trimming took off 5 bases at V and 5 bases at J, with 15 bases between the two ends. The CDR3 is CASSPWVAGNEKLFF. The CDR3 coding sequence is TGTGCCAGCAGTCCGTGGGTGGCAGGGAATGAAAAACTGTTTTTT.

This clone was observed a single time. This sequence joins TRBV27 and TRBJ2-5; 7 bases map to TRBD1. This CDR3 spans 15 amino acids. CDR1 is MNHEY, CDR2 SMNVEV, per germline (reference sequence). The ends lost 0 bases at V and 5 bases at J; junction bases unmatched: 6. CDR3 coding DNA: TGTGCCAGCAGTTTATCCACAGGGGCAGGGGAGACCCAGTACTTC. Its protein is CASSLSTGAGETQYF.

This rearrangement joins TRBV5-1 to TRBJ2-2; TRBD1 aligns across 7 bases. Germline CDR1 reads SGHRS; CDR2 reads YFSETQ. The CDR3 runs to 17 residues. J gave up 1 base and V 4 bases, and 10 bases lay outside the gene matches. In DNA form, the CDR3 reads TGCGCCAGCAGCGAACCCTGGACAGGCTGGAACACCGGGGAGCTGTTTTTT. This codes for CASSEPWTGWNTGELFF.

CDR3 in amino acids: CASSIDRAGELFF. CDR3 bases: TGTGCCAGCAGCATCGACAGGGCCGGGGAGCTGTTTTTT. The chain couples TRBV7-9 to TRBJ2-2, with 7 bases fitting TRBD1. Germline CDR1 and CDR2: SEHNR and FQNEAQ (reference sequence). V was pared by 5 bases and J by 6 bases, with 3 bases of the junction left unmatched. CDR3 length: 13 amino acids.

V gene TRBV9 combines with J gene TRBJ2-7, with D perhaps TRBD2 (5 bases). CDR3 length: 14 residues. The ends were cut back, 0 bases at V and 6 bases at J, with 13 bases in the middle. CDR1 and CDR2 (germline): SGDLS, YYNGEE. Here the CDR3 reads CASSVVEVLGEQYF. The CDR3 coding sequence is TGTGCCAGCAGCGTAGTGGAGGTTCTCGGCGAGCAGTACTTC.

This chain connects TRBV6-2 or TRBV6-3 to TRBJ1-5; unclear D gene. CDR3 length: 16 amino acids. Germline loops: CDR1 MNHEY, CDR2 SVGEGT. Trimming pared 0 bases from V and 4 bases from J, leaving 13 bases between. The DNA of the CDR3 is TGTGCCAGCAGTTACTCTGGTGCGGGGATTAATCAGCCCCAGCATTTT. Translated, it gives CASSYSGAGINQPQHF.

This sequence joins TRBV4-1 and TRBJ2-7; possibly TRBD2 for D (6 bases). Germline CDR1 reads MGHRA; CDR2 reads YSYEKL. There are 15 residues in the CDR3. The V end was cut by 3 bases, the J end by 0 bases, with 12 bases between. CDR3 DNA sequence: TGCGCCAGCAGCCACGGGACTCAAACCTCCTACGAGCAGTACTTC. Translated: CASSHGTQTSYEQYF.

The gene calls are TRBV6-6 and TRBJ1-1, with 9 bases matching TRBD1. The CDR3 runs to 14 residues. Trimming cost V 5 bases and J 7 bases; bases outside gene matches: 8. CDR1 is MNHNY, CDR2 SVGAGI, per germline (reference sequence). The chain's CDR3 is CASSHLQGAGEAFF. CDR3 nucleotides: TGTGCCAGCAGTCACCTACAGGGGGCGGGTGAAGCTTTCTTT.

This chain links TRBV19 with TRBJ1-6; 10 bases line up with TRBD1. Germline-derived CDR1 and CDR2 are LNHDA and SQIVND (reference sequence). With 6 bases clipped from V and 5 bases from J, the junction kept 7 bases outside the gene matches. The CDR3 has 16 amino acids. CDR3: CASRRRGQGDNSPLHF. CDR3 bases: TGTGCCAGTAGACGTCGCGGACAGGGGGATAATTCACCCCTCCACTTT.

The rearrangement links TRBV29-1 to TRBJ1-4; D call uncertain. V shed 6 bases and J shed 0 bases, with 14 bases lying between them. The germline CDR1 and CDR2 sequences are SQVTM and ANQGSEA. The CDR3 contains 15 residues. In nucleotides, the CDR3 is TGCAGCGTCTTCGACCAACAGTCAACTAATGAAAAACTGTTTTTT. It encodes CSVFDQQSTNEKLFF.

This chain joins TRBV27 and TRBJ1-3; TRBD1 is a possible D gene (6 bases). V lost 6 bases to trimming and J lost 0 bases, with 9 bases between them. CDR3 size: 14 residues. CDR1 and CDR2 (germline): MNHEY, SMNVEV (reference sequence). The CDR3 loop reads CASRADSSGNTIYF. CDR3 in DNA: TGTGCCAGCAGAGCGGACAGCTCTGGAAACACCATATATTTT.

This chain uses TRBV27 with TRBJ1-5; D is unclear. Trimming cost V 6 bases and J 2 bases, with 8 bases left between them. Per germline, CDR1 MNHEY and CDR2 SMNVEV (reference sequence). CDR3 length equals 13 residues. As DNA, the CDR3 is TGTGCCAGCAGCCTACTACGCAATCAGCCCCAGCATTTT. The encoded protein is CASSLLRNQPQHF.